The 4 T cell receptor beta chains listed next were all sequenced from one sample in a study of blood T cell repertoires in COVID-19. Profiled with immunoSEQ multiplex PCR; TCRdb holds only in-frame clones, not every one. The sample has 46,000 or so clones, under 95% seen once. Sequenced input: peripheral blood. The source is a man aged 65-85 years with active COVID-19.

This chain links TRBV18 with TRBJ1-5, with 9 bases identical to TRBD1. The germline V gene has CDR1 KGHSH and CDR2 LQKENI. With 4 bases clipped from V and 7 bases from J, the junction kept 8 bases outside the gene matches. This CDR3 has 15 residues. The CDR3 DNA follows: TGTGCCAGCTCACACGGGACAGGGCTGGAACAGCCCCAGCATTTT. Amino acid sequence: CASSHGTGLEQPQHF.

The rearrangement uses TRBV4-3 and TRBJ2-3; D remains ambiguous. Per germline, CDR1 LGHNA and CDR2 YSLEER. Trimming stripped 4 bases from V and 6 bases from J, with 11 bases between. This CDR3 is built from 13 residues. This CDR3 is CASSRNEMDTQYF. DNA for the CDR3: TGCGCCAGCAGCCGAAACGAGATGGATACGCAGTATTTT.

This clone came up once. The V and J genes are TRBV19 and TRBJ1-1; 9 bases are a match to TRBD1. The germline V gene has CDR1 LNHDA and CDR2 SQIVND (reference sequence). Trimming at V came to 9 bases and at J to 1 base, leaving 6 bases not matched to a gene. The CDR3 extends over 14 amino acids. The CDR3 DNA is TGTGCCAGCAGGGCACAGGGGGCGAACACTGAAGCTTTCTTT. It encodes CASRAQGANTEAFF.

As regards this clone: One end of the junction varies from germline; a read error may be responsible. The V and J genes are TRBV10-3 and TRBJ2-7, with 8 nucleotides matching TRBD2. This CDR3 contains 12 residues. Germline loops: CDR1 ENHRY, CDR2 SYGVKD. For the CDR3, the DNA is TGTGCCATCAGTGAAATACAGCGGGAGCGGTACTTC. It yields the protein CAISEIQRERYF.